This T cell receptor (beta chain) came from a study of T cell responses to AZD1222 COVID-19 vaccine. This CDR3 is built from 14 residues. Germline CDR1 reads LGHDT; CDR2 reads YNNKEL (reference sequence). The germline V and J ends were trimmed by 3 bases and 3 bases, with 6 bases remaining between them. The data were produced by immunoSEQ multiplex PCR, yet TCRdb's version contains in-frame clones alone and is incomplete. Found here are fewer than 120,000 clones, roughly 93% of them singletons; the top ten hold 2.5% to 3.5%. The study's findings and limits: Only a handful of people who got AZD1222 tested seropositive at baseline. The repertoires were collected only after the peak T cell response.

As concerns this clone: The target antigen is unknown.

This receptor was identified in an adult who received the AZD1222 COVID-19 vaccine. This chain uses TRBV3-1 (or the pseudogene TRBV3-2) with TRBJ1-6, with D hard to call. The source material was peripheral blood, sampled 28 days after the second AZD1222 dose. The CDR3 loop is CASSQDGYNSPLHF. CDR3 DNA sequence: TGTGCCAGCAGCCAGGACGGCTATAATTCACCCCTCCACTTT.